Given below is one TCR beta chain in context. The antigen remains undetermined. The read terminates 3 residues ahead of where the CDR3 ends, so the germline J gene completes it. The data belong to a study of T cells in women clearing cervical HPV infection. Dot-blot hybridization genotyped cervical HPV amplified with MY09/MY11 PCR. Germline values: CDR1 SNHLY, CDR2 FYNNEI. V dropped 8 bases and J dropped 2; count of bases not matched to a gene: 3. The CDR3 length is 15 residues. Assay used: immunoSEQ multiplex PCR; TCRdb lists only in-frame clones, some missing. The data include tens of thousands of clones; the top ten clones carry more than 6.5%. Overall study results and limits: Unknown T-cell numbers per sample may underlie the richness differences. Repertoire richness, not evenness, was significantly elevated in CIN3+ cases versus controls. It is unknown whether associations predate infection; no effector/memory or HPV-specific sorting.

Sequencing was carried out using blood buffy coat. The rearrangement uses TRBV2 and TRBJ2-6; 10 bases fit TRBD1. This clonotype originated in a woman between 18 and 70 years old with a cervical HPV16 infection that either progressed to CIN3+ or cleared (not recorded which). Partial CDR3 DNA: TGTGCCAGCTCGGGACAGGGGACTGGGGCCAACGTC. Amino acid sequence: CASSGQGTGANV. The CDR3 in full is CASSGQGTGANVLTF.